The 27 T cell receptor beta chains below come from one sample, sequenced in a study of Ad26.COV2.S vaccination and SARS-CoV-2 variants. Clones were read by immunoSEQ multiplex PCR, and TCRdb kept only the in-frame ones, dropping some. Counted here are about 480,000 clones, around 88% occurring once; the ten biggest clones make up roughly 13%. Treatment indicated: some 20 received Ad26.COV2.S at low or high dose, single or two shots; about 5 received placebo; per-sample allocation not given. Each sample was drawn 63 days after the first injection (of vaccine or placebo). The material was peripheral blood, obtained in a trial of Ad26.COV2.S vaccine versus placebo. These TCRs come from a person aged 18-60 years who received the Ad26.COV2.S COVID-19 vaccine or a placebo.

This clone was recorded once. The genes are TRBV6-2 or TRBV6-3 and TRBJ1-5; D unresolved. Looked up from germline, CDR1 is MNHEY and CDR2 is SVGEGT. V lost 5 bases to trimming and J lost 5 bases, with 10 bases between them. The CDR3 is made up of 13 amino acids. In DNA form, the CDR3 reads TGTGCCAGCAGTCCGCTGAAAGATCAGCCCCAGCATTTT. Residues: CASSPLKDQPQHF.

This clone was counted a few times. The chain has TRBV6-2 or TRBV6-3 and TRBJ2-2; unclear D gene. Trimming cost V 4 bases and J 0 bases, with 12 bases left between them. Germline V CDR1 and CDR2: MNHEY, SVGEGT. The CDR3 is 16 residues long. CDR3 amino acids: CASSLRGGANTGELFF. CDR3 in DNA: TGTGCCAGCAGTTTGAGAGGCGGCGCGAACACCGGGGAGCTGTTTTTT.

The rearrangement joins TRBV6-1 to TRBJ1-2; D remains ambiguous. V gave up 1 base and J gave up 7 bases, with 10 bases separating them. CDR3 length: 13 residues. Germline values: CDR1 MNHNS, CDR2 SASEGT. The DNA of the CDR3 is TGTGCCAGCAGTGAAGGTCCGTTGTTTGGCTACACCTTC. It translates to CASSEGPLFGYTF.

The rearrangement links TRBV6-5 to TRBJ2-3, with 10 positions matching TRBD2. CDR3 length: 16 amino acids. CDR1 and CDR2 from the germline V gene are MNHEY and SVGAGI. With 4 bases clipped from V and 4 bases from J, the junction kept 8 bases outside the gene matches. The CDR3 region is CASSFRLAGSADTQYF. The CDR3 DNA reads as TGTGCCAGCAGTTTTAGACTAGCGGGTTCTGCAGATACGCAGTATTTT.

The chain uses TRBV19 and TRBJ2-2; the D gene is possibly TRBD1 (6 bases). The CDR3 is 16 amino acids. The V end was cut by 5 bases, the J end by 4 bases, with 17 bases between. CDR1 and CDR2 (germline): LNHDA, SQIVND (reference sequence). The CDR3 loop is CASSPRQERGTGELFF. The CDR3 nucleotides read TGTGCCAGTAGTCCTCGACAGGAGCGTGGCACCGGGGAGCTGTTTTTT.

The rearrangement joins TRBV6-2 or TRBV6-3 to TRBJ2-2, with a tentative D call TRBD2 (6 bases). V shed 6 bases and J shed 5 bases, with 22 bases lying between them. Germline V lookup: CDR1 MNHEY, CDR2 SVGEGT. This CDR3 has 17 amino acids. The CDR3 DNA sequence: TGTGCCAGCAGCCCTTCCCGACTACCCCGGGGGACCGGGGAGCTGTTTTTT. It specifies CASSPSRLPRGTGELFF.

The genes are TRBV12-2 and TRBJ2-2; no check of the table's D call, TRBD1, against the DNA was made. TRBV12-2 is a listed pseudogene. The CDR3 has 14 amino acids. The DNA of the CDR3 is TGTGCAAGTCGCATGACAGGGGCGGACGGGGAGCTGTTTTTT. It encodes CASRMTGADGELFF.

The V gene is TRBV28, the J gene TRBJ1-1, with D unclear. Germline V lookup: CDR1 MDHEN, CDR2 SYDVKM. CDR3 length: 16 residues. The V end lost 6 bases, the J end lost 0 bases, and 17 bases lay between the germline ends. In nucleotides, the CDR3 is TGTGCCAGCAGATCCCTGCATTCGGGCCTGAACACTGAAGCTTTCTTT. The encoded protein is CASRSLHSGLNTEAFF.

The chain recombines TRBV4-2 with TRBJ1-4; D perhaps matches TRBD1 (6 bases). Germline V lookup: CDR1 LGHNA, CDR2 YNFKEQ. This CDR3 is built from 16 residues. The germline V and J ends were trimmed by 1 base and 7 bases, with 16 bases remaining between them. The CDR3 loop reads CASSQAGTKTTEKLFF. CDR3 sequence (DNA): TGTGCCAGCAGCCAAGCCGGGACAAAAACAACTGAAAAACTGTTTTTT.

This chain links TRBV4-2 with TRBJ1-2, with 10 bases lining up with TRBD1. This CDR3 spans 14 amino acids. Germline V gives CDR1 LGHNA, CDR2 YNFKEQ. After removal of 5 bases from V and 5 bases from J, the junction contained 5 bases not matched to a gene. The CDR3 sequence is CASSFGTGDYGYTF. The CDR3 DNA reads TGTGCCAGCAGCTTCGGGACAGGGGATTATGGCTACACCTTC.

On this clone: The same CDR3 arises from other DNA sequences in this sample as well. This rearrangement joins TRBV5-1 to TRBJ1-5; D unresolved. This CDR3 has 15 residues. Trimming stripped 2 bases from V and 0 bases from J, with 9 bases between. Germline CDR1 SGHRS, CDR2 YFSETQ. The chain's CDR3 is CASSLGGDSNQPQHF. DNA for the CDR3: TGCGCCAGCAGCTTAGGAGGAGATAGCAATCAGCCCCAGCATTTT. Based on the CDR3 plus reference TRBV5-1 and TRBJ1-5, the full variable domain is KAGVTQTPRYLIKTRGQQVTLSCSPISGHRSVSWYQQTPGQGLQFLFEYFSETQRNKGNFPGRFSGRQFSNSRSEMNVSTLELGDSALYLCASSLGGDSNQPQHFGDGTRLSIL.

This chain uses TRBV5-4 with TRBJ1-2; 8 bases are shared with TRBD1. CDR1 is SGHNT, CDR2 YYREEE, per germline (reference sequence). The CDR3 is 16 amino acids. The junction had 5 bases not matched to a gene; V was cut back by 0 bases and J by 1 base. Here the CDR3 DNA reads TGTGCCAGCAGCTTGGCCGGACAGGGACATAACTATGGCTACACCTTC. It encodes CASSLAGQGHNYGYTF.

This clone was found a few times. CDR3 amino acids: CASTQRVQGLNTEAFF. The DNA of the CDR3 is TGTGCCAGTACCCAAAGGGTGCAGGGGCTGAACACTGAAGCTTTCTTT. The rearrangement links TRBV19 to TRBJ1-1; TRBD1 is a possible D gene (6 bases). The CDR3 is 16 residues long. V was clipped by 7 bases and J by 0 bases, with 18 bases between them. Germline V lookup: CDR1 LNHDA, CDR2 SQIVND (reference sequence).

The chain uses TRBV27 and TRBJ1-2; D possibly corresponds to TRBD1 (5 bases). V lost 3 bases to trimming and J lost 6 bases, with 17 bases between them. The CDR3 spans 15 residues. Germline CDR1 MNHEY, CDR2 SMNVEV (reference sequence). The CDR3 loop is CASSFQGRSEHGYTF. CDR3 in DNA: TGTGCCAGCAGTTTCCAGGGACGCTCAGAGCATGGCTACACCTTC.

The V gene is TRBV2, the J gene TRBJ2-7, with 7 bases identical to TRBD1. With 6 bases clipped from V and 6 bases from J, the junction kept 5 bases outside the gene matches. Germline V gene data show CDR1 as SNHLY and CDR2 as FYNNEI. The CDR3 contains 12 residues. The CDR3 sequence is CASSPDRSEQYF. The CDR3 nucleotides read TGTGCCAGCAGCCCGGACAGGTCCGAGCAGTACTTC.

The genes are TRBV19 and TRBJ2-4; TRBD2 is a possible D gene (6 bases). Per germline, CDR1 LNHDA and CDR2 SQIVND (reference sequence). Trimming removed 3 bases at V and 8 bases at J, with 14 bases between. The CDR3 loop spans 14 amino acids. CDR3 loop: CASSIQVGSDIQYF. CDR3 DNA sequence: TGTGCCAGTAGTATCCAGGTCGGGAGCGACATTCAGTACTTC.

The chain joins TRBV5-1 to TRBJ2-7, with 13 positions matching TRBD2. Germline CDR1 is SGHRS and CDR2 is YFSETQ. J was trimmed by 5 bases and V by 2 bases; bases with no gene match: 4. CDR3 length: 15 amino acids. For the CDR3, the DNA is TGCGCCAGCAGCTTCGGACTAGCGGGAGTGGACGAGCAGTACTTC. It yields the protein CASSFGLAGVDEQYF.

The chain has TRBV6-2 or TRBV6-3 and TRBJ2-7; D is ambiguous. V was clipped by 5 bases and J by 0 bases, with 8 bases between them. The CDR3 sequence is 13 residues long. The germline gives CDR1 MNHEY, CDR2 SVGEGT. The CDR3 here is CASSPGISYEQYF. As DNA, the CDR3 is TGTGCCAGCAGTCCAGGTATCTCCTACGAGCAGTACTTC.

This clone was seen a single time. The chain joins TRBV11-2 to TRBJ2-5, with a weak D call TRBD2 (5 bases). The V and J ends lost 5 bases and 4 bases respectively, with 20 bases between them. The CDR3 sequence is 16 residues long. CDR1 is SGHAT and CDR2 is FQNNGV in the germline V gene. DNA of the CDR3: TGTGCCAGCAGCCCCCCAGGCAGCGGTCGGGTAGAGACCCAGTACTTC. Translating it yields CASSPPGSGRVETQYF.

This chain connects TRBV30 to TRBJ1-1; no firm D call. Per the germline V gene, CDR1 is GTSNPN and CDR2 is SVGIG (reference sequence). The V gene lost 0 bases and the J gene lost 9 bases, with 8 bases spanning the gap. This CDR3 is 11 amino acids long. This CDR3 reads CAWSVRYQAFF. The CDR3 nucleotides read TGTGCCTGGAGTGTACGGTACCAAGCTTTCTTT.

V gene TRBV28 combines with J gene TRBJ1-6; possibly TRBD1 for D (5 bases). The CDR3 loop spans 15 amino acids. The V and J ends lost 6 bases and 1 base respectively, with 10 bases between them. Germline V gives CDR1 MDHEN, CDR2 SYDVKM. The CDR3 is CASRPQGSYNSPLHF. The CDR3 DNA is TGTGCCAGCAGACCTCAGGGATCCTATAATTCACCCCTCCACTTT. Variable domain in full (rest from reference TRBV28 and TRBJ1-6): DVKVTQSSRYLVKRTGEKVFLECVQDMDHENMFWYRQDPGLGLRLIYFSYDVKMKEKGDIPEGYSVSREKKERFSLILESASTNQTSMYLCASRPQGSYNSPLHFGNGTRLTVT.

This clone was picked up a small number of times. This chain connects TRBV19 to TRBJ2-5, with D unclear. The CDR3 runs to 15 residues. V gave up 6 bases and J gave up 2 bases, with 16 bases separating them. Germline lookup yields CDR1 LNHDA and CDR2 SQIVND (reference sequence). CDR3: CASSKAGARQETQYF. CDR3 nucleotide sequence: TGTGCCAGTAGCAAAGCAGGCGCCAGACAAGAGACCCAGTACTTC.

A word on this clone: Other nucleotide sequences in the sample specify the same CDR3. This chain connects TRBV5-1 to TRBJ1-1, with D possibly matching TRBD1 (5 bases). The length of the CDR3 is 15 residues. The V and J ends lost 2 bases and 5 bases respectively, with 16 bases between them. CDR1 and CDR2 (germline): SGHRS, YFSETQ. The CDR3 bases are TGCGCCAGCAGCTTAAGACCAGGGTCTGGAACTGAAGCTTTCTTT. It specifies CASSLRPGSGTEAFF.

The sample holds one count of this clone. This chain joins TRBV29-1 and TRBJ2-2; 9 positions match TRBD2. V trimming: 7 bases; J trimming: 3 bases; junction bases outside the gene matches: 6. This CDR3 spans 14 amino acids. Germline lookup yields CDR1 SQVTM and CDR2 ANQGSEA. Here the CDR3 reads CSGSSGADTGELFF. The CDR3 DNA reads TGCAGCGGGTCTAGCGGGGCCGACACCGGGGAGCTGTTTTTT.

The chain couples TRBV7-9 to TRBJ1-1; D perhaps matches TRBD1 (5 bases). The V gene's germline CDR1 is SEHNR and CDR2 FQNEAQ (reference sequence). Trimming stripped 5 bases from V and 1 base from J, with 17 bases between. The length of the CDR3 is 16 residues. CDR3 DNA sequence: TGTGCCAGCAGCCGCTCAGGGAGGGTAAGGAACACTGAAGCTTTCTTT. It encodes CASSRSGRVRNTEAFF.

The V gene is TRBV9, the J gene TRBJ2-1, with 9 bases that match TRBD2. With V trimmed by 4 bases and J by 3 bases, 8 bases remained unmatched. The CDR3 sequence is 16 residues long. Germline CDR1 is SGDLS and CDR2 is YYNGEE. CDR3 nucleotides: TGTGCCAGCAGCTCGCAAGCGGGGGGTGGCTACAATGAGCAGTTCTTC. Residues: CASSSQAGGGYNEQFF.

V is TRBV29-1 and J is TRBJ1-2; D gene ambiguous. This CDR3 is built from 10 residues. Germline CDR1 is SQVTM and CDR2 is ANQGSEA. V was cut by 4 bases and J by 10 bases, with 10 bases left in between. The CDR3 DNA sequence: TGCAGCGTTGGCTCCCGGGACTACACCTTC. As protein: CSVGSRDYTF. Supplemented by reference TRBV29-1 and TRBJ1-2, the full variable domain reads SAVISQKPSRDICQRGTSLTIQCQVDSQVTMMFWYRQQPGQSLTLIATANQGSEATYESGFVIDKFPISRPNLTFSTLTVSNMSPEDSSIYLCSVGSRDYTFGSGTRLTVV.